This T cell receptor beta chain stems from a study of T cell responses to AZD1222 COVID-19 vaccine. Concerning this clone itself: Its antigen is currently unknown. Other nucleotide sequences in the sample specify the same CDR3.

Sequencing used immunoSEQ multiplex PCR; TCRdb keeps in-frame clones, though not all of them. The sample carries nearly 110,000 clones, 80% to 90% recorded once. CDR1 is LNHDA and CDR2 is SQIVND in the germline V gene (reference sequence). The CDR3 is made up of 13 amino acids. V was shortened by 7 bases and J by 5 bases, with 12 bases between the two germline ends. Study-wide points: There were mostly white British donors and more females than males, and clonal diversity was possibly underestimated. Seropositive AZD1222 recipients at baseline numbered only 6 or 7.

Here the sequenced sample was peripheral blood, taken on day 0 of AZD1222 vaccination. V is TRBV19 and J is TRBJ1-5; D might be TRBD1 (6 bases). The clonotype originates from an adult in good health. The CDR3 spells CASTDRTYQPQHF. The CDR3 DNA reads as TGTGCCAGTACCGACAGGACTTATCAGCCCCAGCATTTT.